The entry below describes one TCR beta chain. The data were obtained in a study of control samples from healthy donors and cancer patients. The assay was immunoSEQ multiplex PCR, and TCRdb's table has in-frame clones only and misses some. In the table there are some 130,000 clones, about 91% of which are singletons. The source material was blood. This clonotype originated in a man younger than 35 in good health.

The CDR3 sequence is CASSLGSFDGQETQYF. CDR3 bases: TGCGCCAGCAGCTTGGGTTCTTTCGACGGCCAAGAGACCCAGTACTTC. The chain has TRBV5-1 and TRBJ2-5; D not certain. The V gene's germline CDR1 is SGHRS and CDR2 YFSETQ. The ends were cut back, 0 bases at V and 1 base at J, with 13 bases in the middle. This CDR3 comprises 16 residues.